This TCR beta chain appears in the sequencing data of a study of blood T cell repertoires in COVID-19. Overall study: Sources were T cells, B-cell-depleted T cells, or PBMCs; the material itself was cDNA or gDNA.

The CDR3 is made up of 14 amino acids. After removal of 5 bases from V and 8 bases from J, the junction contained 9 bases not matched to a gene. Germline V gene lookup returns CDR1 SGHTA and CDR2 FQGNSA. Libraries were prepared by immunoSEQ multiplex PCR; TCRdb keeps only in-frame clonotypes and omits some of them. There are 240,000 or so clones in the sample; approximately 83% occur only once, and roughly 9.6% lies in the top ten. This clonotype was sampled from a woman of 80 years or more with acute or convalescent COVID-19. The sequenced material came from peripheral blood. This chain links TRBV7-2 with TRBJ1-2; TRBD1 matches 9 bases. The CDR3 region has the DNA TGTGCCAGCAGCCGCACTGGACAGGGGTACGGCTACACCTTC. Amino acid sequence: CASSRTGQGYGYTF.